These 24 T cell receptor beta chains were all obtained from the same sample, sequenced in a study of T cell repertoires in cytomegalovirus infection. One entry per CDR3 protein results from TCRdb running MiXCR on the reads. The repertoire holds about 570,000 distinct CDR3 sequences, roughly 42% seen once, with more than 40% in the top ten. These TCRs are of unknown antigen specificity. Material: cultured PBMCs, obtained from culture after CMV antigen stimulation. All receptors come from a human donor in good health (CMV status not recorded). Some clones in this sample may be carry-over from other donors' samples.

The rearrangement uses TRBV7-9 and TRBJ2-1, with TRBD2 identical over 9 bases. In germline, CDR1 is SEHNR, CDR2 FQNEAQ (reference sequence). J lost 5 bases, V lost 1 base, and 15 bases had no gene match. CDR3 length: 19 amino acids. The CDR3 is CASSLGSRAGGQKHNEQFF. For the CDR3, the DNA is TGTGCCAGCAGCTTAGGTAGCAGAGCGGGAGGACAGAAGCACAATGAGCAGTTCTTC.

V and J are TRBV12-3 or TRBV12-4 and TRBJ2-7, with unresolved D. V lost 3 bases to trimming and J lost 4 bases, with 13 bases between them. The CDR3 is made up of 14 amino acids. This chain's CDR3 is CASSFQSSLYEQYF. The CDR3 DNA sequence: TGTGCCAGCAGTTTTCAGTCTTCTCTGTACGAGCAGTACTTC.

V gene TRBV7-4 combines with J gene TRBJ2-3; possibly TRBD2 for D (5 bases). From germline, CDR1 is SGHVT and CDR2 SQSDAQ. The ends were cut back, 7 bases at V and 5 bases at J, with 19 bases in the middle. The CDR3 totals 15 residues. The CDR3, as DNA: TGTGCCAGCACCCCGGGGTTGGGGTCCGGAGATACGCAGTATTTT. Encoded protein: CASTPGLGSGDTQYF.

The chain has TRBV19 and TRBJ2-1; 7 bases align to TRBD1. J was trimmed by 5 bases and V by 5 bases; bases with no gene match: 6. Germline V gene sequence: CDR1 LNHDA, CDR2 SQIVND (reference sequence). CDR3 length: 14 amino acids. The CDR3 reads CASSGDSAHNEQFF. As DNA, the CDR3 is TGTGCCAGTAGTGGGGACAGCGCCCACAATGAGCAGTTCTTC.

CDR3 DNA: TGTGCCAGCCGGAGAGTACAGGGGGAAGATACGCAGTATTTT. It specifies CASRRVQGEDTQYF. This chain links TRBV25-1 with TRBJ2-3; TRBD1 aligns across 8 bases. The CDR3 is 14 amino acids. Germline CDR1 is MGHDK and CDR2 is SYGVNS. The junction had 9 bases not matched to a gene; V was cut back by 8 bases and J by 5 bases.

The chain combines TRBV12-3 or TRBV12-4 with TRBJ2-7; 12 bases map to TRBD2. This CDR3 region has 14 residues. The ends lost 3 bases at V and 5 bases at J; junction bases unmatched: 2. Here the CDR3 reads CASSFRLAGDEQYF. DNA for the CDR3: TGTGCCAGCAGTTTCCGACTAGCGGGGGACGAGCAGTACTTC.

This clonotype has just a few counts. J is TRBJ2-7 and V is TRBV6-1, with TRBD1 identical over 8 bases. Germline CDR1 is MNHNS and CDR2 is SASEGT. This CDR3 comprises 15 residues. The V and J ends lost 4 bases and 2 bases, in that order; junction bases with no gene match: 7. CDR3 DNA sequence: TGTGCCAGCAGTGTTGACAGGGGCCAACCCTACGAGCAGTACTTC. This codes for CASSVDRGQPYEQYF.

In its sample, this clonotype was seen a few times. The J gene is TRBJ1-6, the V gene TRBV7-2; D possibly corresponds to TRBD1 (5 bases). Trimming shortened V by 3 bases and J by 8 bases, and 14 bases separated the two germline ends. This CDR3 is 15 amino acids long. Germline CDR1 SGHTA, CDR2 FQGNSA. The CDR3 loop is CASSFRSGGDSPLHF. The CDR3 nucleotides read TGTGCCAGCAGCTTTAGGTCGGGGGGTGATTCACCCCTCCACTTT.

The chain couples TRBV7-9 to TRBJ2-7, with 9 nucleotides matching TRBD1. The CDR3 sequence is 15 residues long. Germline values: CDR1 SEHNR, CDR2 FQNEAQ (reference sequence). V was clipped by 4 bases and J by 2 bases; unmatched bases: 6. The CDR3 is CASSSTGTGTYEQYF. The CDR3 DNA is TGTGCCAGCAGCTCCACCGGGACAGGGACCTACGAGCAGTACTTC.

The chain employs TRBV12-3 or TRBV12-4 and TRBJ2-7; a weak D match, TRBD2 (6 bases). The CDR3 is 18 residues long. The V end was cut by 7 bases, the J end by 4 bases, with 29 bases between. The CDR3 region has the DNA TGTGCCAGCAAGCGCCGGCGGGGCAGCCTGGAAGGGTGTTACGAGCAGTACTTC. Its protein product is CASKRRRGSLEGCYEQYF.

The genes are TRBV7-9 and TRBJ2-3, with D tentatively TRBD1 or TRBD2 (5 bases each). The V end lost 1 base, the J end lost 1 base, and 12 bases lay between the germline ends. This CDR3 is built from 16 residues. The germline gives CDR1 SEHNR, CDR2 FQNEAQ (reference sequence). The CDR3 region is CASSLDRRDGTDTQYF. CDR3 in DNA: TGTGCCAGCAGCTTAGACCGCAGGGACGGCACAGATACGCAGTATTTT. Variable domain in full (rest from reference TRBV7-9 and TRBJ2-3): DTGVSQNPRHKITKRGQNVTFRCDPISEHNRLYWYRQTLGQGPEFLTYFQNEAQLEKSRLLSDRFSAERPKGSFSTLEIQRTEQGDSAMYLCASSLDRRDGTDTQYFGPGTRLTVL.

The gene calls are TRBV19 and TRBJ1-1; D call uncertain. The CDR3 is 15 residues long. The V and J ends lost 1 base and 0 bases respectively, with 9 bases between them. Germline values: CDR1 LNHDA, CDR2 SQIVND (reference sequence). The CDR3 sequence is CASSIGSNMNTEAFF. The CDR3 DNA sequence: TGTGCCAGTAGTATAGGATCGAACATGAACACTGAAGCTTTCTTT.

This clonotype appeared a few times. The CDR3 region is CASRQTGVRNQPQHF. CDR3 bases: TGTGCCAGCAGGCAAACAGGGGTCCGCAATCAGCCCCAGCATTTT. The J gene is TRBJ1-5, the V gene TRBV12-3 or TRBV12-4; 7 bases are a match to TRBD1. V lost 6 bases and J lost 2; bases outside the gene matches: 7. CDR3 length equals 15 residues.

The sample holds a few counts of this clonotype. V usage is TRBV2 and J usage is TRBJ1-2, with D perhaps matching TRBD1 (6 bases). Germline V gene lookup returns CDR1 SNHLY and CDR2 FYNNEI. The CDR3 sequence is 11 residues long. Deletions cut 5 bases from V and 7 bases from J, with 8 bases between. The DNA for the CDR3 is TGTGCCAGCAGTACAGGGTTTGGCTACACCTTC. It yields the protein CASSTGFGYTF. Combining the CDR3 with reference TRBV2 and TRBJ1-2 gives the whole variable domain EPEVTQTPSHQVTQMGQEVILRCVPISNHLYFYWYRQILGQKVEFLVSFYNNEISEKSEIFDDQFSVERPDGSNFTLKIRSTKLEDSAMYFCASSTGFGYTFGSGTRLTVV.

This clonotype has more than one count but fewer than ten. The chain is built from TRBV19 and TRBJ1-2, with TRBD1 as a possible D gene (5 bases). In germline, CDR1 is LNHDA, CDR2 SQIVND (reference sequence). This CDR3 has 15 residues. Trimming stripped 2 bases from V and 2 bases from J, with 12 bases between. CDR3 sequence reads: CASSISGGFNYGYTF. CDR3 nucleotides: TGTGCCAGTAGTATATCGGGGGGATTCAACTATGGCTACACCTTC.

This clonotype was picked up many times. CDR3 sequence: CASSWGSPGGELFF. The CDR3 bases are TGTGCCAGCAGCTGGGGATCCCCAGGCGGGGAGCTGTTTTTT. The V call is TRBV7-6, the J call TRBJ2-2, with no clear D. This CDR3 has 14 residues. CDR1 and CDR2 (germline): SGHVS, FNYEAQ. Trimming shortened V by 4 bases and J by 7 bases, and 13 bases separated the two germline ends.

The chain recombines TRBV20-1 with TRBJ2-5; 7 bases are shared with TRBD1. The CDR3 covers 15 residues. CDR1 and CDR2 (germline): DFQATT, SNEGSKA (reference sequence). V lost 0 bases, J lost 5 bases, and 9 bases stayed unmatched. The CDR3 loop is CSARDPTGPGETQYF. CDR3 coding DNA: TGCAGTGCTAGAGATCCGACAGGGCCCGGGGAGACCCAGTACTTC.

The chain carries TRBV20-1 and TRBJ2-7; no definite D call. With 3 bases removed from V and 7 bases from J, the gap between germline ends came to 13 bases. Germline V CDR1 and CDR2: DFQATT, SNEGSKA (reference sequence). This CDR3 is 12 amino acids long. The CDR3 loop reads CSARETSAEQYF. Written as DNA, the CDR3 is TGCAGTGCTAGGGAAACTTCGGCTGAGCAGTACTTC.

This clonotype has more than one count but fewer than ten. The CDR3 DNA follows: TGTGCCAGCAGCGCAGTAGCGGGAGGAACAGATACGCAGTATTTT. It translates to CASSAVAGGTDTQYF. The rearrangement joins TRBV7-2 to TRBJ2-3; 10 bases line up with TRBD2. Germline assignment: CDR1 SGHTA and CDR2 FQGNSA. This CDR3 comprises 15 residues. Trimming took 5 bases from V and 3 from J; bases not matched to a gene: 5. The variable domain in full, with the rest retrieved from reference TRBV7-2 and TRBJ2-3, is GAGVSQSPSNKVTEKGKDVELRCDPISGHTALYWYRQSLGQGLEFLIYFQGNSAPDKSGLPSDRFSAERTGGSVSTLTIQRTQQEDSAVYLCASSAVAGGTDTQYFGPGTRLTVL.

The chain couples TRBV7-6 to TRBJ1-5; D is unresolved. CDR1 is SGHVS, CDR2 FNYEAQ, per germline. CDR3 length: 16 amino acids. Between the trimmed V and J ends, which lost 0 bases and 0 bases, there was a span of 9 bases. Here the CDR3 reads CASSLAGRNSNQPQHF. The DNA of the CDR3 is TGTGCCAGCAGCTTAGCGGGGAGAAATAGCAATCAGCCCCAGCATTTT.

DNA of the CDR3: TGTGCCAGCAGCCATACGCACGAGCAGTACTTC. This sequence encodes CASSHTHEQYF. The chain joins TRBV6-6 to TRBJ2-7; D ambiguous. The CDR3 runs to 11 residues. The V end was cut by 6 bases, the J end by 5 bases, with 8 bases between. CDR1 MNHNY and CDR2 SVGAGI come from the germline V gene (reference sequence).

This CDR3 reads CASIINAGDIYNEQFF. CDR3 DNA: TGTGCCAGCATTATTAACGCGGGGGACATCTACAATGAGCAGTTCTTC. The chain combines TRBV2 with TRBJ2-1; maybe TRBD2 (7 bases). Per the germline V gene, CDR1 is SNHLY and CDR2 is FYNNEI. The germline V and J ends were trimmed by 7 bases and 3 bases, with 19 bases remaining between them. The CDR3 loop spans 16 amino acids.

This clonotype was found a few times. The chain is built from TRBV7-2 and TRBJ2-7, with 9 bases that match TRBD1. V trimming: 5 bases; J trimming: 6 bases; junction bases outside the gene matches: 2. The V gene's germline CDR1 is SGHTA and CDR2 FQGNSA. This CDR3 has 12 residues. Here the CDR3 reads CASSEDRGEQYF. The CDR3 DNA reads as TGTGCCAGCAGCGAGGACAGGGGCGAGCAGTACTTC.

The gene calls are TRBV12-3 or TRBV12-4 and TRBJ2-2, with TRBD1 identical over 8 bases. This CDR3 region has 16 residues. After removal of 2 bases from V and 2 bases from J, the junction contained 4 bases not matched to a gene. The CDR3 DNA sequence: TGTGCCAGCAGTTTACCAGGGGGCCTAAACACCGGGGAGCTGTTTTTT. It specifies CASSLPGGLNTGELFF.